The 9 T cell receptor beta chains reported below all come from one sample, sequenced in a study of blood T cells in healthy people across ages. The use of a sample-barcoded 5' primer and a J-beta primer mix characterized a second PCR of 7 to 11 cycles. In TCRdb, the 5' RACE reads were re-called with MiXCR into one record per CDR3 protein. The sample includes about 320,000 distinct CDR3 sequences, less than 30% of them seen just once. Material for sequencing was blood. The source is a woman aged 70 to 79 in good health.

This clonotype has a handful of counts. This chain connects TRBV15 to TRBJ2-3; perhaps TRBD2 as D (6 bases). This CDR3 has 15 amino acids. The V end was cut by 3 bases, the J end by 1 base, with 11 bases between. Germline CDR1 is LNHNV and CDR2 is YYDKDF (reference sequence). The CDR3 reads CATSSGGVRTDTQYF. The CDR3 bases are TGTGCCACCAGCAGCGGGGGAGTGCGCACAGATACGCAGTATTTT.

This chain uses TRBV28 with TRBJ2-7, with 9 bases matching TRBD2. The J call may be in error: the DNA end matches TRBJ2-1 better. This CDR3 is built from 15 residues. Germline V CDR1 and CDR2: MDHEN, SYDVKM. The CDR3 nucleotides read TGTGCCAGCAGTGATCCGCGGGAGGGCCTTCATGAGCAGTTCTTC. It yields the protein CASSDPREGLHEQFF.

In its sample, this clonotype was seen many times. J is TRBJ2-1 and V is TRBV20-1, with D possibly being TRBD2 (6 bases). This CDR3 contains 15 residues. CDR1 DFQATT and CDR2 SNEGSKA come from the germline V gene (reference sequence). V was shortened by 7 bases and J by 3 bases, with 19 bases between the two germline ends. CDR3 amino acids: CSGRSRENRYNEQFF. In DNA, the CDR3 is TGCAGTGGCAGATCGCGGGAAAATCGCTACAATGAGCAGTTCTTC.

This clonotype was detected only a few times. V usage is TRBV5-1 and J usage is TRBJ1-1; D gene unclear. The CDR3 runs to 14 residues. V lost 0 bases and J lost 3, with 9 bases in between. The V gene's germline CDR1 is SGHRS and CDR2 YFSETQ. CDR3: CASSLGSIDTEAFF. The CDR3, as DNA: TGCGCCAGCAGCTTGGGCTCCATTGACACTGAAGCTTTCTTT.

This clonotype was seen a few times. V is TRBV7-6 and J is TRBJ2-3; perhaps TRBD1 as D (6 bases). V was shortened by 1 base and J by 2 bases, with 13 bases between the two germline ends. Germline assignment: CDR1 SGHVS and CDR2 FNYEAQ. The CDR3 is 16 residues long. The CDR3 DNA reads TGTGCCAGCAGCTTAGGGCCTAGGGGGAACACAGATACGCAGTATTTT. Its protein is CASSLGPRGNTDTQYF.

The chain links TRBV5-1 to TRBJ1-3, with TRBD1 matching 7 bases. CDR3 length: 18 residues. V dropped 7 bases and J dropped 3; count of bases not matched to a gene: 19. Looked up from germline, CDR1 is SGHRS and CDR2 is YFSETQ. CDR3 in amino acids: CASSLSPGQSPRGNTIYF. The CDR3 DNA sequence: TGCGCCAGCTCCTTAAGCCCGGGACAGTCCCCCCGTGGAAACACCATATATTTT.

About this clonotype: Germline is not matched at one junction end, which may reflect a read error. The genes are TRBV10-3 and TRBJ2-2, with D uncertain. The CDR3 length is 14 residues. Germline V CDR1 and CDR2: ENHRY, SYGVKD. The CDR3 loop reads CAISEVPNTGELFF. The CDR3 region has the DNA TGTGCCATCAGTGAGGTACCCAACACTGGGGAGCTGTTTTTT.

This clonotype was found a few times. V gene TRBV7-9 combines with J gene TRBJ2-5, with D tentatively TRBD2 (5 bases). The J call may be incorrect, as the DNA end agrees better with TRBJ2-1. CDR1 and CDR2 (germline): SEHNR, FQNEAQ (reference sequence). CDR3 length: 13 residues. The CDR3 is CASSLATGNEQFF. The CDR3 nucleotides are TGTGCCAGCAGCTTAGCGACGGGGAATGAGCAGTTCTTC.

This clonotype has a handful of counts. This chain uses TRBV7-9 with TRBJ2-5; no reliable D call. The germline V gene encodes CDR1 SEHNR and CDR2 FQNEAQ (reference sequence). Trimming cost V 3 bases and J 2 bases, with 7 bases left between them. This CDR3 comprises 13 residues. This CDR3 is CASSLQEQETQYF. Here the CDR3 DNA reads TGTGCCAGCAGCTTGCAGGAACAAGAGACCCAGTACTTC. The entire variable domain, with the rest obtained from reference TRBV7-9 and TRBJ2-5, is as follows: DTGVSQNPRHKITKRGQNVTFRCDPISEHNRLYWYRQTLGQGPEFLTYFQNEAQLEKSRLLSDRFSAERPKGSFSTLEIQRTEQGDSAMYLCASSLQEQETQYFGPGTRLLVL.